The source of this TCR beta chain is a study of blood T cell repertoires in COVID-19. The wider study: Sites in the United States, Italy and Spain provided acute and convalescent COVID-19 samples. Sources were T cells, B-cell-depleted T cells, or PBMCs; the material itself was cDNA or gDNA.

Per the authors' pipeline: Amplification from reference gene primers served as the basis for estimated nucleated cell counts. Sequenced by immunoSEQ multiplex PCR; TCRdb stores in-frame clones only, minus some. V and J calls and clone size come straight from that table; D and trimming were deduced from the DNA. The sample has 130,000 to 150,000 clones, approximately 80% seen once. Per the germline V gene, CDR1 is SGHRS and CDR2 is YFSETQ. CDR3 size: 14 residues. V was trimmed by 4 bases and J by 2 bases, leaving 13 bases between them. The genes are TRBV5-1 and TRBJ2-7; possible D gene TRBD1, 6 bases. The sequence derives from a woman aged 55-70 years with acute or convalescent COVID-19. Sequenced material: peripheral blood. CDR3 amino acids: CASSPRTDTYEQYF. As DNA, the CDR3 is TGCGCCAGCAGCCCGCGGACAGATACCTACGAGCAGTACTTC.